Each of the 27 T cell receptor beta chains below was sequenced from the same sample in a study of blood T cell repertoires in COVID-19. The assay was immunoSEQ multiplex PCR, and TCRdb's table has in-frame clones only and misses some. Among around 230,000 clones, around 86% were seen once, and the ten largest hold approximately 3.5%. Sample: PBMCs or T cells enriched from blood (not recorded which). These TCRs come from a woman aged 40 to 50 with acute COVID-19.

The rearrangement links TRBV11-2 to TRBJ2-3, with D tentatively TRBD1 (6 bases). The germline V gene encodes CDR1 SGHAT and CDR2 FQNNGV. The CDR3 contains 11 residues. Deletions cut 5 bases from V and 10 bases from J, with 10 bases between. The DNA of the CDR3 is TGTGCCAGCAGCCCTCAGGGGTCGCAGTATTTT. Its translation is CASSPQGSQYF.

This chain links TRBV5-1 with TRBJ2-2; TRBD1 aligns across 7 bases. Germline trimming cut 0 bases from V and 6 bases from J; bases unmatched to any gene: 14. The CDR3 runs 18 residues. CDR1 and CDR2 (germline): SGHRS, YFSETQ. CDR3 in amino acids: CASSLVVVTGQAPGELFF. As DNA, the CDR3 is TGCGCCAGCAGCTTGGTGGTGGTCACAGGACAGGCCCCCGGGGAGCTGTTTTTT.

This clone appeared a single time. The genes are TRBV13 and TRBJ2-1, with TRBD2 matching 7 bases. The V gene's germline CDR1 is PRHDT and CDR2 FYEKMQ (reference sequence). CDR3 length: 16 amino acids. Trimming cost V 4 bases and J 6 bases; bases outside gene matches: 12. This CDR3 is CASSWAGGTPLNEQFF. CDR3 DNA sequence: TGTGCCAGCAGCTGGGCCGGGGGGACGCCGCTCAATGAGCAGTTCTTC.

The J gene is TRBJ2-3, the V gene TRBV6-4; 12 positions agree with TRBD2. After removal of 6 bases from V and 4 bases from J, the junction contained 2 bases not matched to a gene. The CDR3 is 14 amino acids. Germline CDR1 MRHNA, CDR2 SNTAGT. The CDR3 loop is CASSGLAGSDTQYF. The CDR3 DNA is TGTGCCAGCAGCGGACTAGCGGGGTCAGATACGCAGTATTTT.

The V call is TRBV19, the J call TRBJ1-1, with TRBD1 matching 8 bases. This CDR3 is built from 15 residues. Germline trimming cut 5 bases from V and 1 base from J; bases unmatched to any gene: 6. CDR1 LNHDA and CDR2 SQIVND come from the germline V gene (reference sequence). CDR3 residues: CASSATGTGNTEAFF. CDR3 nucleotide sequence: TGTGCCAGTAGTGCCACCGGGACAGGGAACACTGAAGCTTTCTTT.

J is TRBJ1-3 and V is TRBV12-3 or TRBV12-4, with a tentative D call TRBD1 (5 bases). The CDR3 has 13 amino acids. With 7 bases removed from V and 4 bases from J, the gap between germline ends came to 11 bases. The CDR3 nucleotides are TGTGCCAGCATCGTGGGGGGAGGAAACACCATATATTTT. It yields the protein CASIVGGGNTIYF.

The chain employs TRBV5-1 and TRBJ1-6; TRBD1 aligns across 8 bases. Per the germline V gene, CDR1 is SGHRS and CDR2 is YFSETQ. The CDR3 contains 16 residues. V was clipped by 4 bases and J by 4 bases; unmatched bases: 7. CDR3 sequence (DNA): TGCGCCAGCAGCCTGACGACAGGGGATTATAATTCACCCCTCCACTTT. Translation: CASSLTTGDYNSPLHF.

This chain connects TRBV5-1 to TRBJ1-4; the D gene is possibly TRBD1 (5 bases). Germline V gives CDR1 SGHRS, CDR2 YFSETQ. The CDR3 is 16 amino acids. V lost 4 bases, J lost 8 bases, and 21 bases lay in between. In nucleotides, the CDR3 is TGCGCCAGCAGCGGGGCGGGGGATCCGGCTCGGGAAAAACTGTTTTTT. Its protein is CASSGAGDPAREKLFF.

The chain carries TRBV7-9 and TRBJ1-2; 7 positions match TRBD1. CDR3 length: 13 residues. Germline CDR1 and CDR2: SEHNR and FQNEAQ (reference sequence). The ends lost 5 bases at V and 6 bases at J; junction bases unmatched: 6. CDR3 in DNA: TGTGCCAGCAGCAAGACAGGGAGCGATGGCTACACCTTC. It specifies CASSKTGSDGYTF.

V is TRBV5-4 and J is TRBJ2-3; TRBD2 matches 16 bases. Trimming removed 3 bases from V and 4 bases from J; junction bases left unmatched: 2. The CDR3 is 16 amino acids. Germline-derived CDR1 and CDR2 are SGHNT and YYREEE (reference sequence). CDR3 residues: CASSSGLAGGADTQYF. Here the CDR3 DNA reads TGTGCCAGCAGCTCGGGACTAGCGGGAGGGGCAGATACGCAGTATTTT.

This clone has more than one count but fewer than ten. V is TRBV24-1 and J is TRBJ2-7; 8 bases map to TRBD1. Germline CDR1 KGHDR, CDR2 SFDVKD. The length of the CDR3 is 13 residues. After removal of 2 bases from V and 8 bases from J, the junction contained 4 bases not matched to a gene. CDR3 sequence: CATSDSGQGKQYF. As DNA, the CDR3 is TGTGCCACCAGTGATTCCGGACAGGGAAAGCAGTACTTC.

This clone has only one observation. V and J are TRBV11-3 and TRBJ2-1, with 8 positions matching TRBD1. The CDR3 has 14 residues. Germline V gives CDR1 SGHNT, CDR2 YENEEA. V lost 5 bases, J lost 3 bases, and 3 bases stayed unmatched. The CDR3 loop is CASSLDRDYNEQFF. Here the CDR3 DNA reads TGTGCCAGCAGCCTGGACAGGGACTACAATGAGCAGTTCTTC.

This clone has only a few counts. The rearrangement joins TRBV25-1 to TRBJ1-5, with TRBD1 identical over 7 bases. Germline V gives CDR1 MGHDK, CDR2 SYGVNS. CDR3 length equals 17 residues. After removal of 3 bases from V and 3 bases from J, the junction contained 11 bases not matched to a gene. CDR3 sequence reads: CASSDAEQGPYNQPQHF. In nucleotides, the CDR3 is TGTGCCAGCAGTGATGCCGAACAGGGGCCGTACAATCAGCCCCAGCATTTT.

This rearrangement joins TRBV7-2 to TRBJ2-1; D gene ambiguous. Trimming left V 6 bases short and J 0 bases short, with 12 bases between. This CDR3 comprises 15 residues. Germline CDR1 reads SGHTA; CDR2 reads FQGNSA. CDR3 sequence reads: CASRRSVSSYNEQFF. The CDR3 DNA reads TGTGCCAGCAGGCGCAGCGTGAGCTCCTACAATGAGCAGTTCTTC.

V usage is TRBV11-2 and J usage is TRBJ2-3; 7 bases fit TRBD1. V lost 5 bases, J lost 1 base, and 3 bases stayed unmatched. This CDR3 region has 14 residues. CDR1 and CDR2 (germline): SGHAT, FQNNGV. Written as DNA, the CDR3 is TGTGCCAGCAGCCGTGACAGGGGCACAGATACGCAGTATTTT. Translation gives CASSRDRGTDTQYF.

The V and J genes are TRBV5-1 and TRBJ1-2, with 8 nucleotides matching TRBD1. The germline gives CDR1 SGHRS, CDR2 YFSETQ. CDR3 length: 14 amino acids. Trimming cost V 1 base and J 7 bases; bases outside gene matches: 6. CDR3 residues: CASSLSGTGSGYTF. The CDR3 DNA reads TGCGCCAGCAGCTTGTCCGGGACAGGAAGTGGCTACACCTTC.

The chain recombines TRBV19 with TRBJ2-2; TRBD2 matches at 10 bases. The V and J ends lost 4 bases and 0 bases, in that order; junction bases with no gene match: 2. The CDR3 totals 16 residues. Germline values: CDR1 LNHDA, CDR2 SQIVND (reference sequence). The chain's CDR3 is CASSSTSGTNTGELFF. The CDR3 nucleotides read TGTGCCAGTAGTAGTACTAGCGGGACGAACACCGGGGAGCTGTTTTTT.

This clone was seen only once. The chain employs TRBV3-1 (or the pseudogene TRBV3-2) and TRBJ1-5; the D gene is possibly TRBD1 (6 bases). The germline gives CDR1 LGHDT, CDR2 YNNKEL (reference sequence). Trimming removed 2 bases from V and 7 bases from J, with 15 bases in between. The CDR3 extends over 15 amino acids. The CDR3 loop is CASSQTGIESQPQHF. CDR3 bases: TGTGCCAGCAGCCAAACAGGGATTGAAAGCCAGCCCCAGCATTTT.

This chain connects TRBV2 to TRBJ2-7; 9 nucleotides match TRBD2. Germline CDR1 reads SNHLY; CDR2 reads FYNNEI. The CDR3 contains 13 residues. V lost 3 bases and J lost 9; bases outside the gene matches: 6. Here the CDR3 reads CASSEREGKGQYF. In nucleotides, the CDR3 is TGTGCCAGCAGTGAGCGGGAGGGTAAGGGGCAGTACTTC.

The chain recombines TRBV3-1 (or the pseudogene TRBV3-2) with TRBJ2-1; TRBD2 agrees at 11 bases. Germline-derived CDR1 and CDR2 are LGHDT and YNNKEL (reference sequence). With 1 base clipped from V and 6 bases from J, the junction kept 2 bases outside the gene matches. The CDR3 sequence is 15 residues long. The CDR3, as DNA: TGTGCCAGCAGCCAAGGCCTAGCGGGAGGCAATGAGCAGTTCTTC. Translating it yields CASSQGLAGGNEQFF.

The J gene is TRBJ2-7, the V gene TRBV3-1 (or the pseudogene TRBV3-2); the D gene is possibly TRBD2 (6 bases). The CDR3 covers 14 residues. Germline assignment: CDR1 LGHDT and CDR2 YNNKEL (reference sequence). The V end was cut by 4 bases, the J end by 3 bases, with 13 bases between. CDR3 residues: CASSPRDSYYEQYF. The CDR3 DNA reads TGTGCCAGCAGCCCGCGGGACTCGTACTACGAGCAGTACTTC.

This clone was detected only once. Other DNA sequences in the sample encode the same CDR3. V and J are TRBV18 and TRBJ2-7; TRBD1 matches at 8 bases. CDR3 length equals 14 residues. Trimming at V came to 2 bases and at J to 2 bases, leaving 2 bases not matched to a gene. CDR1 KGHSH and CDR2 LQKENI come from the germline V gene. CDR3 amino acids: CASSPSDRAYEQYF. The CDR3 region has the DNA TGTGCCAGCTCACCATCGGACAGGGCCTACGAGCAGTACTTC.

This chain joins TRBV28 and TRBJ2-2, with 9 nucleotides matching TRBD1. V shed 1 base and J 7 bases; nucleotides not matched to a gene: 4. The CDR3 has 15 residues. Germline V gene sequence: CDR1 MDHEN, CDR2 SYDVKM. CDR3 in amino acids: CASSLLGQGHGELFF. DNA for the CDR3: TGTGCCAGCAGTTTATTGGGACAGGGCCACGGGGAGCTGTTTTTT. The full variable domain, rest sourced from reference TRBV28 and TRBJ2-2, is DVKVTQSSRYLVKRTGEKVFLECVQDMDHENMFWYRQDPGLGLRLIYFSYDVKMKEKGDIPEGYSVSREKKERFSLILESASTNQTSMYLCASSLLGQGHGELFFGEGSRLTVL.

This chain connects TRBV14 to TRBJ2-7; no clear D. Trimming cost V 0 bases and J 7 bases, with 10 bases left between them. The CDR3 is 13 amino acids. Germline V gene lookup returns CDR1 SGHDN and CDR2 FVKESK. The CDR3 region is CASSQDLGAEQYF. The CDR3, as DNA: TGTGCCAGCAGCCAAGATTTGGGCGCTGAGCAGTACTTC.

This rearrangement joins TRBV7-3 to TRBJ2-1; the match to TRBD2 covers 10 bases. Trimming cost V 5 bases and J 4 bases; bases outside gene matches: 14. CDR1 and CDR2 from the germline V gene are SGHTA and FQGTGA. The CDR3 is 18 amino acids. The chain's CDR3 is CASSPAGLAGVPYNEQFF. CDR3 DNA sequence: TGTGCCAGCAGCCCCGCGGGGCTAGCGGGAGTTCCTTACAATGAGCAGTTCTTC.

The chain joins TRBV9 to TRBJ2-6, with a possible D match to TRBD2 (5 bases). V was cut by 0 bases and J by 3 bases, with 16 bases left in between. CDR1 is SGDLS, CDR2 YYNGEE, per germline. CDR3 length: 18 residues. The CDR3 region is CASSVDMGRGSGANVLTF. The CDR3 DNA sequence: TGTGCCAGCAGCGTAGATATGGGGAGAGGGAGTGGGGCCAACGTCCTGACTTTC.

The gene calls are TRBV19 and TRBJ2-7; perhaps TRBD1 as D (6 bases). The V gene lost 7 bases and the J gene lost 5 bases, with 12 bases spanning the gap. The length of the CDR3 is 12 residues. Germline CDR1 LNHDA, CDR2 SQIVND (reference sequence). CDR3 coding DNA: TGTGCCAGTACCGGGACATTCCACGAGCAGTACTTC. Its translation: CASTGTFHEQYF.